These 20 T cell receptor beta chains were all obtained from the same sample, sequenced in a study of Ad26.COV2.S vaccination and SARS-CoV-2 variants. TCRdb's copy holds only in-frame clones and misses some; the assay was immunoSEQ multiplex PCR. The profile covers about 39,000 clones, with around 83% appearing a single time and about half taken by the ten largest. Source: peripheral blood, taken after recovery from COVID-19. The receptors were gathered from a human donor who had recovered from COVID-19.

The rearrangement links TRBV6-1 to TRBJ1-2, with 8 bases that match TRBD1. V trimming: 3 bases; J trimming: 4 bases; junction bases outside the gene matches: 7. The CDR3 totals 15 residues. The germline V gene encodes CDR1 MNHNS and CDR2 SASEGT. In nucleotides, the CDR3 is TGTGCCAGCAGTGACCCCGGGACAGGTTCCTATGGCTACACCTTC. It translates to CASSDPGTGSYGYTF.

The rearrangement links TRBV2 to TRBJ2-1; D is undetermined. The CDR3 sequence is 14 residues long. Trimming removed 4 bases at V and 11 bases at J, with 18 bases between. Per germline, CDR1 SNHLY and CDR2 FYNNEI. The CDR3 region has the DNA TGTGCCAGCAGTGTAGGCGAGGCAGTGGTACAGCAGTTCTTC. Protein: CASSVGEAVVQQFF.

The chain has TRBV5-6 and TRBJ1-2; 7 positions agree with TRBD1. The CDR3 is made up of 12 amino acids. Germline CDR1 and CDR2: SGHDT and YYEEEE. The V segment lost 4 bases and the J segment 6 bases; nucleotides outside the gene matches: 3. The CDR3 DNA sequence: TGTGCCAGCAGCGCACAGGGGAATGGCTACACCTTC. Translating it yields CASSAQGNGYTF.

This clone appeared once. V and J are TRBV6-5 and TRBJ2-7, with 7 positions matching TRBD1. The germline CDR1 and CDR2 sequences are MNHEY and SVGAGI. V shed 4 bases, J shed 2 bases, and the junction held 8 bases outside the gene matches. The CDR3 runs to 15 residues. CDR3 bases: TGTGCCAGCAGTTTATCAGACAGGGCAGCCTACGAGCAGTACTTC. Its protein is CASSLSDRAAYEQYF.

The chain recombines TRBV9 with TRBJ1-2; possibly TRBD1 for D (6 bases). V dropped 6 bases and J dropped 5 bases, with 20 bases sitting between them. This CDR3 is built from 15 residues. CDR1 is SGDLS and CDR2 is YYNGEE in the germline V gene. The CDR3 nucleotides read TGTGCCAGCACCCCGGGACACGTCGTGGAATATGGCTACACCTTC. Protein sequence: CASTPGHVVEYGYTF.

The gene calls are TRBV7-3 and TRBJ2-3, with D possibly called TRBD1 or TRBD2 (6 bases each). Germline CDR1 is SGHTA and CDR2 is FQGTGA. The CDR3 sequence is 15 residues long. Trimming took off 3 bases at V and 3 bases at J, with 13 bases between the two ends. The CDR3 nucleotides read TGTGCCAGCAGCTTGCAACGGGGGCGGACAGATACGCAGTATTTT. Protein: CASSLQRGRTDTQYF.

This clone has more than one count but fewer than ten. CDR3 nucleotide sequence: TGTGCCAGTAGTAATTCTGATGGCTACACCTTC. Protein product: CASSNSDGYTF. V gene TRBV19 combines with J gene TRBJ1-2; no clear D. Germline V lookup: CDR1 LNHDA, CDR2 SQIVND (reference sequence). There are 11 residues in the CDR3. Trimming shortened V by 4 bases and J by 6 bases, and 6 bases separated the two germline ends.

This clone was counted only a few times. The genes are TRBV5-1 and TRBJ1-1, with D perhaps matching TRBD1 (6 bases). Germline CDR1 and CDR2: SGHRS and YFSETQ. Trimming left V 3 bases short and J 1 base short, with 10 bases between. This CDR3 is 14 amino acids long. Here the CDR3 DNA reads TGCGCCAGCAGCTCGACGGGACAGAACACTGAAGCTTTCTTT. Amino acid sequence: CASSSTGQNTEAFF.

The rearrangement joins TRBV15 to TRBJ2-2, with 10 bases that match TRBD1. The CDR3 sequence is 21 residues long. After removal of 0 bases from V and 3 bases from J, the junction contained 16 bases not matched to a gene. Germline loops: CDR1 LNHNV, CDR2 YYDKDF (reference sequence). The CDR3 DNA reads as TGTGCCACCAGCAGAGATAAGGGTGGAACTAGGGGACAGGGGTACACCGGGGAGCTGTTTTTT. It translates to CATSRDKGGTRGQGYTGELFF.

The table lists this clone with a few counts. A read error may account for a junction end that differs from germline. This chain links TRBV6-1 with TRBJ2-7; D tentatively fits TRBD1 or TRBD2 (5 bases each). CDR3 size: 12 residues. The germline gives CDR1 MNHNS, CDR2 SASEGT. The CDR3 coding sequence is TGTGCCAGCAGCGAAGAGGGGTTCGAGCAGTACTTC. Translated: CASSEEGFEQYF.

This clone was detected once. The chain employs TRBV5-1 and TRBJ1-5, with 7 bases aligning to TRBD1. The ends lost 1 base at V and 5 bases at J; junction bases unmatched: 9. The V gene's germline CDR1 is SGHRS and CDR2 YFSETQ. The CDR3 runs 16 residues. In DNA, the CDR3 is TGCGCCAGCAGCTTGAGGGAGGGGGCAAGGGATCAGCCCCAGCATTTT. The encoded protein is CASSLREGARDQPQHF.

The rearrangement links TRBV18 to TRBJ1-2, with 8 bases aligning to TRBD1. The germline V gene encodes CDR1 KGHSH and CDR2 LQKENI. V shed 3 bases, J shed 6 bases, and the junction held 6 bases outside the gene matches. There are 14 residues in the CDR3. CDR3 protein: CASSPTGELDGYTF. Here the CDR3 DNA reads TGTGCCAGCTCACCGACAGGGGAATTGGATGGCTACACCTTC. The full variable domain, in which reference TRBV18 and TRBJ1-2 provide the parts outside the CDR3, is NAGVMQNPRHLVRRRGQEARLRCSPMKGHSHVYWYRQLPEEGLKFMVYLQKENIIDESGMPKERFSAEFPKEGPSILRIQQVVRGDSAAYFCASSPTGELDGYTFGSGTRLTVV.

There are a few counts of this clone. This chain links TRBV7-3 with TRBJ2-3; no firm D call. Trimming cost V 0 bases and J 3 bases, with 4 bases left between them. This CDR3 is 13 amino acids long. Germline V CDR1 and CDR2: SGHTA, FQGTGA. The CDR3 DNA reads TGTGCCAGCAGCTTAACCATTACAGATACGCAGTATTTT. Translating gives CASSLTITDTQYF. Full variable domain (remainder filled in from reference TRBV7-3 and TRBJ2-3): GAGVSQTPSNKVTEKGKYVELRCDPISGHTALYWYRQSLGQGPEFLIYFQGTGAADDSGLPNDRFFAVRPEGSVSTLKIQRTERGDSAVYLCASSLTITDTQYFGPGTRLTVL.

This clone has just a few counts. CDR3 amino acids: CASRTGGNTIYF. CDR3 nucleotides: TGTGCCAGCAGAACAGGGGGAAACACCATATATTTT. This chain uses TRBV21-1 with TRBJ1-3; the table's D call, TRBD1, was not checked against the DNA. TRBV21-1 is marked as a pseudogene. The CDR3 is 12 residues long.

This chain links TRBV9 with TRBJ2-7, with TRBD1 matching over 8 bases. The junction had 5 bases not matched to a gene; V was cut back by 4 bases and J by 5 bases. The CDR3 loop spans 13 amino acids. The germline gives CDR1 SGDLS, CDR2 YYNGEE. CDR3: CASSPPDRDEQYF. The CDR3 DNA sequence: TGTGCCAGCAGCCCCCCGGACAGGGACGAGCAGTACTTC. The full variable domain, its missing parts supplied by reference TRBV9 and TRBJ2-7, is DSGVTQTPKHLITATGQRVTLRCSPRSGDLSVYWYQQSLDQGLQFLIQYYNGEERAKGNILERFSAQQFPDLHSELNLSSLELGDSALYFCASSPPDRDEQYFGPGTRLTVT.

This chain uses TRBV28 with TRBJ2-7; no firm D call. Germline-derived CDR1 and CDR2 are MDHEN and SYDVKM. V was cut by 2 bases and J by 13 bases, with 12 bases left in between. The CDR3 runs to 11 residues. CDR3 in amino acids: CASSLDGQIYF. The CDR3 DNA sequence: TGTGCCAGCAGTTTAGACGGGCAGATTTACTTC.

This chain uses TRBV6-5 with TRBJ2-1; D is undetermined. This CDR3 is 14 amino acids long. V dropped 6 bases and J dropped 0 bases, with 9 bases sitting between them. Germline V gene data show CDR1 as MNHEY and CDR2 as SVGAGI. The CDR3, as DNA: TGTGCCAGCAGATCGGGCCGCTCCTACAATGAGCAGTTCTTC. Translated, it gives CASRSGRSYNEQFF.

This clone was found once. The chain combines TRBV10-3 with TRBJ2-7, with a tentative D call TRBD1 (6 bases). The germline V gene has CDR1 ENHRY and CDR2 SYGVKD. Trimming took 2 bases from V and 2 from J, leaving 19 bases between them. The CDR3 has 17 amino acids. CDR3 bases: TGTGCCATCAGTGAGACTGGGGGCGAGGTTCCCCCCTACGAGCAGTACGTC. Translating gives CAISETGGEVPPYEQYV.

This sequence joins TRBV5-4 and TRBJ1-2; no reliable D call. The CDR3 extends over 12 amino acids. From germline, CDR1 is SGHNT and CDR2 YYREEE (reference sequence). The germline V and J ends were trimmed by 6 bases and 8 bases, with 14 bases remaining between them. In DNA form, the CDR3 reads TGTGCCAGCAAACCCTATGAGTTGGGCTACACCTTC. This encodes CASKPYELGYTF.

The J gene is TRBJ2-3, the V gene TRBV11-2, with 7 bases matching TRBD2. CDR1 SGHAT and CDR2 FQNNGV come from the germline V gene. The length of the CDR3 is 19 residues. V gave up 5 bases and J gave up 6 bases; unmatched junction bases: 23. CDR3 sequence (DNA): TGTGCCAGCAGCCGCCCAAGGCCGGGAGGCATCGCCCCTCGGGATACGCAGTATTTT. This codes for CASSRPRPGGIAPRDTQYF.